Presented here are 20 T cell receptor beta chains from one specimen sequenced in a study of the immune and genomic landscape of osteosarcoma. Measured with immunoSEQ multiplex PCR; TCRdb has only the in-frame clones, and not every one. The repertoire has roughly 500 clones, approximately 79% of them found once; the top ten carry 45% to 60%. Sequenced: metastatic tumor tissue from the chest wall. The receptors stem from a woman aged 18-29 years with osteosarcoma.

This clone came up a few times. CDR3 sequence (DNA): TGCGCCAGCCGACAGGGGTTTAACTATGGCTACACCTTC. Protein sequence: CASRQGFNYGYTF. The chain employs TRBV10-1 and TRBJ1-2; 8 bases map to TRBD1. The V and J ends lost 8 bases and 1 base, in that order; junction bases with no gene match: 3. This CDR3 has 13 residues. Germline V gene lookup returns CDR1 WNHNN and CDR2 SYGVQD (reference sequence).

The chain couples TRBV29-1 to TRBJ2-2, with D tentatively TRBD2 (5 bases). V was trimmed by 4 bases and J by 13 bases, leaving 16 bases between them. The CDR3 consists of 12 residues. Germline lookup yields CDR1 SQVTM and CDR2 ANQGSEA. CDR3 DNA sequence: TGCAGCGTTGCGGAGGAGACCGGCGGGCTGTTTTTT. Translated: CSVAEETGGLFF.

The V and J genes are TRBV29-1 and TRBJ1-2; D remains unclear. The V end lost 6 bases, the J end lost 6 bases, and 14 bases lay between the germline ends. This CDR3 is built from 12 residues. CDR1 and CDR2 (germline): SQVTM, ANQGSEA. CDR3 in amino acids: CSVAQGLHGYTF. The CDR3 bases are TGCAGCGTCGCGCAAGGACTGCATGGCTACACCTTC.

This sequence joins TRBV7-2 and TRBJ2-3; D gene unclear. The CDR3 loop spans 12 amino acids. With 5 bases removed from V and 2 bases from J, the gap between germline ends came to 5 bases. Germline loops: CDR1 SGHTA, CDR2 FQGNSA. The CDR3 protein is CASSAFTDTQYF. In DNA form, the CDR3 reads TGTGCCAGCAGCGCTTTCACAGATACGCAGTATTTT. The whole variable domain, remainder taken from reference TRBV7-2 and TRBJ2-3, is GAGVSQSPSNKVTEKGKDVELRCDPISGHTALYWYRQSLGQGLEFLIYFQGNSAPDKSGLPSDRFSAERTGGSVSTLTIQRTQQEDSAVYLCASSAFTDTQYFGPGTRLTVL.

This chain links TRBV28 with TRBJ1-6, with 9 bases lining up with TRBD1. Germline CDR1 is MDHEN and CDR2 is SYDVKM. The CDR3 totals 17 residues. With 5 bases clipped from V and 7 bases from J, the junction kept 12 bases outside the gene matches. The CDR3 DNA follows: TGTGCCAGCAGTACACAGGGGACAGGGCTAAAAAATTCACCCCTCCACTTT. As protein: CASSTQGTGLKNSPLHF.

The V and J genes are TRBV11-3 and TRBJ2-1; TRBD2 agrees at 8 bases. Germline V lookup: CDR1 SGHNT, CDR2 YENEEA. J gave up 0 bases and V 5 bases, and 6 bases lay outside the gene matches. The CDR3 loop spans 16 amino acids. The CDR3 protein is CASSPGRGVSYNEQFF. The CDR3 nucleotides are TGTGCCAGCAGCCCCGGGCGGGGGGTCTCCTACAATGAGCAGTTCTTC.

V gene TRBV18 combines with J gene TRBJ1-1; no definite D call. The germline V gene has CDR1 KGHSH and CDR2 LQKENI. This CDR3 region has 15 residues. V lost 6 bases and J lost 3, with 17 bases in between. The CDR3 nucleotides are TGTGCCAGCTCTTATGGGCCGATTAGGGACACTGAAGCTTTCTTT. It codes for CASSYGPIRDTEAFF.

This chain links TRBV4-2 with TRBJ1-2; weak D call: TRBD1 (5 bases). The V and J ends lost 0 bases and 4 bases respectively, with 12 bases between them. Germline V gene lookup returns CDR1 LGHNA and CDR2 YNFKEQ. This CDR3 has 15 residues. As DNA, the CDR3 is TGTGCCAGCAGCCAAGATGAAGGTGGGGGCTATGGCTACACCTTC. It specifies CASSQDEGGGYGYTF.

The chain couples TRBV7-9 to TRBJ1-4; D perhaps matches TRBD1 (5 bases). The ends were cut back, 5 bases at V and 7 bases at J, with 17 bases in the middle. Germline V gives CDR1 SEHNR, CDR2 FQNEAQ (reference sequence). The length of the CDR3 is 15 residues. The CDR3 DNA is TGTGCCAGCAGCACCAGTGGGGGTGAAAGTGAAAAACTGTTTTTT. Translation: CASSTSGGESEKLFF.

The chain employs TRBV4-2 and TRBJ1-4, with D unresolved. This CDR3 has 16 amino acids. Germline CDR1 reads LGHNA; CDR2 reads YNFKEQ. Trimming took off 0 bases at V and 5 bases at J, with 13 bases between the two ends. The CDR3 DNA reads TGTGCCAGCAGCCAAGACTCCCGGGGTATAAATGAAAAACTGTTTTTT. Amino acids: CASSQDSRGINEKLFF.

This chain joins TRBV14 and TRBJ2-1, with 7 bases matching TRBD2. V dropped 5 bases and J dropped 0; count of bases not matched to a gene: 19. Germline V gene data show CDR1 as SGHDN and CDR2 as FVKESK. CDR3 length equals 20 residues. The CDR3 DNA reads TGTGCCAGCAGCGAGGAAACCGGGACTACCTACAGGAGCTCCTACAATGAGCAGTTCTTC. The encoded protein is CASSEETGTTYRSSYNEQFF.

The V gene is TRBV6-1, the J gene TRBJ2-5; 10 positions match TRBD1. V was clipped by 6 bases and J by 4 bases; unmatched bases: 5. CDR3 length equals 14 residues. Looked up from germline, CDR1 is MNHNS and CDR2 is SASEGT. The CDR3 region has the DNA TGTGCCAGCAGGCGGACAGGGGGTAGAGAGACCCAGTACTTC. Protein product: CASRRTGGRETQYF.

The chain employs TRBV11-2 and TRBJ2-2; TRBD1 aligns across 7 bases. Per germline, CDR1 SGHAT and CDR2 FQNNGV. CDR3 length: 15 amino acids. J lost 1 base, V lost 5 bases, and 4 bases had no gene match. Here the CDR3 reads CASSPRTGNTGELFF. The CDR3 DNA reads TGTGCCAGCAGCCCCAGGACAGGGAACACCGGGGAGCTGTTTTTT.

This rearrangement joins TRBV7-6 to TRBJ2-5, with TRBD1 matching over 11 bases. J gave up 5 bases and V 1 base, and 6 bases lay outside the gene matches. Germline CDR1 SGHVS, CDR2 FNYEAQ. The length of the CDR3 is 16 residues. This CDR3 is CASSLGRTGGAETQYF. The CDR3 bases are TGTGCCAGCAGCTTAGGAAGGACAGGGGGCGCTGAGACCCAGTACTTC. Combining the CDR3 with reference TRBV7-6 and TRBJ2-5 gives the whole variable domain GAGVSQSPRYKVTKRGQDVALRCDPISGHVSLYWYRQALGQGPEFLTYFNYEAQQDKSGLPNDRFSAERPEGSISTLTIQRTEQRDSAMYRCASSLGRTGGAETQYFGPGTRLLVL.

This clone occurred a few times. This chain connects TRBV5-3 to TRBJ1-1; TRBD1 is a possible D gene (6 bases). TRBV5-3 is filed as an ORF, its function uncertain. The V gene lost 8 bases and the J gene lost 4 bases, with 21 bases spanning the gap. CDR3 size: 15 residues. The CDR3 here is CASTSGGGASTEAFF. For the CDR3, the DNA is TGTGCCAGCACCTCTGGAGGGGGGGCGTCCACTGAAGCTTTCTTT.

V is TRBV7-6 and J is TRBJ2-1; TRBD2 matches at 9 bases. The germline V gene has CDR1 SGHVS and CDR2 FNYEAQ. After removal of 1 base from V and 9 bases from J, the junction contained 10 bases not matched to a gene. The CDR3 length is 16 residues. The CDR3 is CASSLDSIAGAGEQFF. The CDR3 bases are TGTGCCAGCAGCTTAGACTCTATAGCGGGGGCAGGTGAGCAGTTCTTC.

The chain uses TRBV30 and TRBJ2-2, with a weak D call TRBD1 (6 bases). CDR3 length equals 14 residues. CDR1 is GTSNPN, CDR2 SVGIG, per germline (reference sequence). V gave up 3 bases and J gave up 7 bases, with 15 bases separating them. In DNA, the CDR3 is TGTGCCTGGAGGGTACAGGGCGCTTTCGGGGAGCTGTTTTTT. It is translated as CAWRVQGAFGELFF.

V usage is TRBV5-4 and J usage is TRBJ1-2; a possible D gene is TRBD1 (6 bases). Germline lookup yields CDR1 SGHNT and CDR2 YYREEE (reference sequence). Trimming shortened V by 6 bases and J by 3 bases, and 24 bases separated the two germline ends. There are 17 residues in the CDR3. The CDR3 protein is CASNAGGAGLRDYGYTF. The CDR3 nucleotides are TGTGCCAGCAACGCCGGGGGGGCCGGCCTTCGTGACTATGGCTACACCTTC.

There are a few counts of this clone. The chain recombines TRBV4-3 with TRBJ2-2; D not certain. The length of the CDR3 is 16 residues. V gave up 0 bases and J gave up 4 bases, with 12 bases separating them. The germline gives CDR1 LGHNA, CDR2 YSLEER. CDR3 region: CASSQDPRSSTGELFF. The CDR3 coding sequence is TGCGCCAGCAGCCAAGATCCCAGGAGTTCCACCGGGGAGCTGTTTTTT.

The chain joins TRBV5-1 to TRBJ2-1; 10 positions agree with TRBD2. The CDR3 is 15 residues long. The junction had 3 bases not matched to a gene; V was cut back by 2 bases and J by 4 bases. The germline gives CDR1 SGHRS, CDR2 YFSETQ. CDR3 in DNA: TGCGCCAGCAGCTTAGGACTAGCGGAATACAATGAGCAGTTCTTC. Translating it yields CASSLGLAEYNEQFF.